This T cell receptor (beta chain) stems from a study of T cell repertoires in cytomegalovirus infection. Study overall: As its CMV epitopes, the study selected recently identified HLA-C-restricted and well-studied HLA-B-restricted targets. CMV infection together with matching HLA type was indicated by public TCR beta signatures.

TCRdb analysed the reads with MiXCR anew, one entry per CDR3 protein. Among about 700,000 distinct CDR3 sequences, roughly 33% were seen once, and the ten largest hold approximately 18%. There are many counts of this clonotype. Its antigen remains unknown. Looked up from germline, CDR1 is SEHNR and CDR2 is FQNEAQ (reference sequence). CDR3 length: 14 residues. Trimming stripped 3 bases from V and 4 bases from J, with 12 bases between. J is TRBJ1-2 and V is TRBV7-9; D gene ambiguous. The origin of this receptor is a human donor in good health (CMV status not recorded). Some clones in this sample may be carry-over from other donors' samples. The sequences come from cultured PBMCs, collected from culture after CMV antigen stimulation. The CDR3 reads CASSFPDGFYGYTF. The DNA for the CDR3 is TGTGCCAGCAGCTTCCCGGACGGTTTCTATGGCTACACCTTC.